The rows below give T cell receptor beta chains drawn from one sample of a study of blood T cell repertoires in COVID-19. TCRdb keeps only in-frame clones here, not all; method: immunoSEQ multiplex PCR. The sample records approximately 70,000 clones, around 80% being singletons. Sequencing was carried out using peripheral blood. These receptors came from a woman older than 75 with acute or convalescent COVID-19. The conserved cysteine and the conserved F or W are not part of the CDR3 here. For some rows the clone size is stated as once, few or many, or as a class when expanded; others skip it.

V: TRBV19
size: NA
J: TRBJ2-5
CDR3: ASSTQGARWETQY

V: TRBV10-2
size: NA
J: TRBJ2-3
CDR3: ASRKWRSITDTQY

V: TRBV7-6
size: NA
J: TRBJ2-7
CDR3: ASSSIAGTGLHEQY

V: TRBV5-1
size: NA
J: TRBJ1-1
CDR3: ASSLAFPEPMNTEAF

V: TRBV5-1
size: NA
J: TRBJ2-3
CDR3: ASRWPSGRAGGTDTQY

V: TRBV4-3
size: few
J: TRBJ2-3
CDR3: ASSQTRTDTQY

V: TRBV4-1
size: few
J: TRBJ2-1
CDR3: ASSSAGPSYYNEQF

V: TRBV5-1
size: few
J: TRBJ1-2
CDR3: ASSSSGGYGYT

V: TRBV11-3
size: NA
J: TRBJ1-1
CDR3: ASSHNRNTEAF

V: TRBV20-1
size: NA
J: TRBJ1-3
CDR3: SASLTGLGNTIY

V: TRBV5-1
size: NA
J: TRBJ2-3
CDR3: ASSGGIYTDTQY

V: TRBV5-6
size: once
J: TRBJ2-1
CDR3: ASSSGQGHNEQF

V: TRBV9
size: NA
J: TRBJ2-3
CDR3: ASSPLGTPWDTQY

V: TRBV19
size: NA
J: TRBJ1-5
CDR3: ASSIQYQPQH

V: TRBV6-2/TRBV6-3
size: NA
J: TRBJ2-7
CDR3: ASSYSAREQY

V: TRBV5-6
size: NA
J: TRBJ2-7
CDR3: ASSLSWGSSSYEQY

V: TRBV6-2/TRBV6-3
size: few
J: TRBJ2-7
CDR3: ASSSNRGSEQY

V: TRBV6-5
size: NA
J: TRBJ2-7
CDR3: ASSKKTGEQY

V: TRBV28
size: NA
J: TRBJ1-2
CDR3: ASSLAGAVYGYT

V: TRBV18
size: NA
J: TRBJ2-2
CDR3: ASSPGGWELF

V: TRBV11-3
size: NA
J: TRBJ2-1
CDR3: ASSPEQDSYNEQF

V: TRBV15
size: NA
J: TRBJ1-1
CDR3: ATMNQAQLNTEAF

V: TRBV28
size: NA
J: TRBJ2-3
CDR3: ASSPSLAGAYTDTQY

V: TRBV21-1
size: NA
J: TRBJ1-5
CDR3: ASSHGSNSNQPQH

V: TRBV2
size: NA
J: TRBJ2-3
CDR3: ASSDPGQGTILPY

V: TRBV18
size: NA
J: TRBJ2-7
CDR3: ASSPIQTSGIEQY

V: TRBV7-8
size: once
J: TRBJ2-5
CDR3: ASSPIAGAPAQY

V: TRBV16
size: few
J: TRBJ2-1
CDR3: ASSQSTSGINEQF

V: TRBV7-9
size: NA
J: TRBJ2-7
CDR3: ASSSPSRAYEQY

V: TRBV7-9
size: NA
J: TRBJ2-1
CDR3: ASSLGAGLAHGNEQF

V: TRBV7-3
size: NA
J: TRBJ2-5
CDR3: ASSLTSGGETQY

V: TRBV9
size: once
J: TRBJ1-2
CDR3: ASSSGQGPYGYT

V: TRBV7-2
size: NA
J: TRBJ2-7
CDR3: ASSWTGGYSSSYEQY

V: TRBV11-2
size: NA
J: TRBJ1-2
CDR3: ASSPGGYGYT

V: TRBV9
size: NA
J: TRBJ2-1
CDR3: ASSVGASGSHEQF

V: TRBV6-5
size: NA
J: TRBJ2-1
CDR3: ASTYGQGRNEQF

V: TRBV27
size: NA
J: TRBJ2-7
CDR3: ASSYGTSGRDEQY

V: TRBV5-1
size: NA
J: TRBJ2-3
CDR3: ASSAIPGHPTDTQY

V: TRBV19
size: once
J: TRBJ2-3
CDR3: ASGTSGTDTQY

V: TRBV7-8
size: few
J: TRBJ2-7
CDR3: ASSLTDRGFYEQY

V: TRBV4-2
size: few
J: TRBJ2-7
CDR3: ASSQEPGLAGGNYEQY

V: TRBV24-1
size: NA
J: TRBJ2-1
CDR3: ATSDLQGQGTHNEQF

V: TRBV5-1
size: NA
J: TRBJ2-1
CDR3: ASSLAGGPSEQF

V: TRBV7-9
size: NA
J: TRBJ2-1
CDR3: ASSLTGAYNEQF

V: TRBV5-1
size: few
J: TRBJ1-2
CDR3: ASSFTGQPNYGYT

V: TRBV7-9
size: NA
J: TRBJ1-4
CDR3: ASSLGQNEKLF